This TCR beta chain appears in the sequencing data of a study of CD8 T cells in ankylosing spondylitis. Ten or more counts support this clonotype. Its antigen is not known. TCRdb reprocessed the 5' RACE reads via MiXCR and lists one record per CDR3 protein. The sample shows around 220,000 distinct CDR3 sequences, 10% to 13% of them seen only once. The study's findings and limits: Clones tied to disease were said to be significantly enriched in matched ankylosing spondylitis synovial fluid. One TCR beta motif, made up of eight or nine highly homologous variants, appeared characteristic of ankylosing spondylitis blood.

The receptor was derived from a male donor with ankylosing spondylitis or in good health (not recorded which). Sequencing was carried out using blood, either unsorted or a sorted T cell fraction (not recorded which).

CDR3 sequence (DNA): TGTGCCAGCGCTCGAGGGGGGAGGCAAGAGACCCAGTACTTC. Translation gives CASARGGRQETQYF. This sequence joins TRBV6-1 and TRBJ2-5; D tentatively fits TRBD1 or TRBD2 (6 bases each). V gave up 8 bases and J gave up 2 bases, with 15 bases separating them. Germline lookup yields CDR1 MNHNS and CDR2 SASEGT. CDR3 length equals 14 residues.